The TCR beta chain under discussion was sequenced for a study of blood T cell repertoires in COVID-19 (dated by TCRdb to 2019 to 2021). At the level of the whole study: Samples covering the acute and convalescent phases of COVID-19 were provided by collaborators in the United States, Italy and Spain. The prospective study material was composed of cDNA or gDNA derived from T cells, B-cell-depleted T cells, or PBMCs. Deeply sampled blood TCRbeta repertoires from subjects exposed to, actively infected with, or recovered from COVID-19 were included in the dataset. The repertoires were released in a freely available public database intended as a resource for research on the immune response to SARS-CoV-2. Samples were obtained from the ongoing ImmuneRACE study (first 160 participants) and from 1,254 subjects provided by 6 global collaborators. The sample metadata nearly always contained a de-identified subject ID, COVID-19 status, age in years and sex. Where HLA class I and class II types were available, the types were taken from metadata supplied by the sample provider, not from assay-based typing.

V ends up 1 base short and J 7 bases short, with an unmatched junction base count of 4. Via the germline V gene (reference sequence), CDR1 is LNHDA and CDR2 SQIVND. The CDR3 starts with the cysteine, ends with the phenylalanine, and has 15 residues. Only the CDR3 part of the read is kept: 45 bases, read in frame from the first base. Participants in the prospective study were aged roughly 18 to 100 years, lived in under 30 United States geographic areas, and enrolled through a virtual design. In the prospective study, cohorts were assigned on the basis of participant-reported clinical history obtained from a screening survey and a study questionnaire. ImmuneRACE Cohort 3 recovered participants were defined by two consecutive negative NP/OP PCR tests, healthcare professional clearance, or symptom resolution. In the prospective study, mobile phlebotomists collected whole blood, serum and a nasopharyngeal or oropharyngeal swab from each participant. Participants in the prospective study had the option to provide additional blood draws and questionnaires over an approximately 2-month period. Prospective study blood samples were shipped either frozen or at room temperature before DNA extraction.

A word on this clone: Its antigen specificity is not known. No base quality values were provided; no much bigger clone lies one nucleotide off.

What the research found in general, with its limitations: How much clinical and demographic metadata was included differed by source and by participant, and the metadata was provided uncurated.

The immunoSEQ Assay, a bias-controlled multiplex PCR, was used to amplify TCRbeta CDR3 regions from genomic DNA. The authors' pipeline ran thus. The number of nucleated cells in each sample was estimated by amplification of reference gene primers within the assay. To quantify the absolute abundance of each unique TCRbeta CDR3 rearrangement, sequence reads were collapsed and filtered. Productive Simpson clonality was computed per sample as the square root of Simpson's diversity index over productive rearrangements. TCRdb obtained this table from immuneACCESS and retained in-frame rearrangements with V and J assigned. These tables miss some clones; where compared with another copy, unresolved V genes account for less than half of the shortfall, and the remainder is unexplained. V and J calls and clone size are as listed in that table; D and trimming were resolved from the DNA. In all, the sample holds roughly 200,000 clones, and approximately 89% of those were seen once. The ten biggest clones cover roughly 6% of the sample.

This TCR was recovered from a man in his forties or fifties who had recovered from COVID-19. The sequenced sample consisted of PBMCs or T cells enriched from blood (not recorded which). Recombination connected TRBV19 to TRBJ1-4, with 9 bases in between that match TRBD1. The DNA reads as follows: TGTGCCAGTAGTATAGTAACAGGGGGCCTTGAAAAACTGTTTTTT. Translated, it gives CASSIVTGGLEKLFF.